Below are 25 T cell receptor beta chains sequenced from a single sample in a study of blood T cells in healthy people across ages. Next came a second PCR, run for about 6 to 11 cycles, which used a sample-barcoded 5' primer along with a J-beta primer mix. MiXCR, applied by TCRdb to the 5' RACE reads, yields one record per CDR3 protein. Here the sample spans 750,000 or so distinct CDR3 sequences, just under 25% being singletons. This sample was shared with a second study, whose subject was T cells of mothers and their children.

Sequences were obtained from blood. The receptors were sampled from a boy under 18 in good health.

The chain uses TRBV12-3 or TRBV12-4 and TRBJ2-7; a possible D gene is TRBD2 (6 bases). V dropped 6 bases and J dropped 9 bases, with 15 bases sitting between them. This CDR3 has 12 amino acids. CDR3 in amino acids: CASSRGTSMQYF. DNA of the CDR3: TGTGCCAGCAGCCGAGGGACTTCAATGCAGTACTTC.

This sequence joins TRBV7-3 and TRBJ2-5, with 8 positions matching TRBD1. The tail of the sequence fits TRBJ2-1 better, so the J call may be wrong. The CDR3 extends over 18 amino acids. CDR1 and CDR2 (germline): SGHTA, FQGTGA. CDR3 sequence reads: CASSLTGTGQAPYNEQFF. In DNA, the CDR3 is TGTGCCAGCAGCTTAACGGGGACGGGACAGGCCCCCTACAATGAGCAGTTCTTC.

The gene calls are TRBV20-1 and TRBJ2-2; D may match TRBD1 or TRBD2 (6 bases each). Germline V gene data show CDR1 as DFQATT and CDR2 as SNEGSKA (reference sequence). The CDR3 contains 15 residues. V was clipped by 1 base and J by 6 bases, with 15 bases between them. CDR3 sequence: CSARALGGAAGELFF. CDR3 DNA: TGCAGTGCTAGAGCTCTGGGGGGCGCGGCCGGGGAGCTGTTTTTT.

This clonotype has more than one count but fewer than ten. The chain carries TRBV6-1 and TRBJ1-1, with TRBD1 as a possible D gene (6 bases). Trimming removed 5 bases from V and 5 bases from J, with 18 bases in between. CDR1 is MNHNS and CDR2 is SASEGT in the germline V gene. The CDR3 extends over 15 amino acids. CDR3: CASSQIRGAGTEAFF. CDR3 nucleotides: TGTGCCAGCAGTCAAATACGGGGGGCTGGAACTGAAGCTTTCTTT.

The rearrangement uses TRBV28 and TRBJ2-1; TRBD2 agrees at 12 bases. Germline CDR1 MDHEN, CDR2 SYDVKM. V lost 3 bases, J lost 0 bases, and 3 bases stayed unmatched. This CDR3 has 17 residues. The CDR3 here is CASSFGLAGSSYNEQFF. In nucleotides, the CDR3 is TGTGCCAGCAGTTTTGGACTAGCGGGGAGCTCCTACAATGAGCAGTTCTTC.

The rearrangement links TRBV15 to TRBJ1-5; D is unresolved. V lost 3 bases to trimming and J lost 0 bases, with 15 bases between them. The CDR3 contains 17 residues. CDR1 is LNHNV and CDR2 is YYDKDF in the germline V gene (reference sequence). CDR3 loop: CATSSMVGSYSNQPQHF. The CDR3 region has the DNA TGTGCCACCAGCAGCATGGTAGGGTCATATAGCAATCAGCCCCAGCATTTT.

This clonotype came up a few times. The CDR3 spells CASSEAPYNSGNTIYF. DNA of the CDR3: TGCGCCAGCAGTGAGGCCCCTTACAACTCTGGAAACACCATATATTTT. The chain uses TRBV10-2 and TRBJ1-3, with D hard to call. Trimming removed 2 bases from V and 0 bases from J, with 11 bases in between. The V gene's germline CDR1 is WSHSY and CDR2 SAAADI. This CDR3 is 16 amino acids long.

The chain recombines TRBV11-2 with TRBJ2-1, with D tentatively TRBD2 (7 bases). The ends were cut back, 5 bases at V and 5 bases at J, with 13 bases in the middle. The CDR3 totals 14 residues. Germline V CDR1 and CDR2: SGHAT, FQNNGV. The CDR3 spells CASSNRGAHNEQFF. For the CDR3, the DNA is TGTGCCAGCAGCAACCGGGGGGCCCACAATGAGCAGTTCTTC.

The rearrangement joins TRBV12-3 or TRBV12-4 to TRBJ1-3; D call uncertain. The V gene lost 4 bases and the J gene lost 0 bases, with 13 bases spanning the gap. The CDR3 spans 16 residues. The CDR3 DNA reads as TGTGCCAGCAGTTATGGCCAATCCTCCTCTGGAAACACCATATATTTT. Amino acids: CASSYGQSSSGNTIYF.

The chain recombines TRBV7-9 with TRBJ1-4; possibly TRBD1 for D (5 bases). This CDR3 has 19 amino acids. V was clipped by 3 bases and J by 6 bases, with 26 bases between them. Germline CDR1 reads SEHNR; CDR2 reads FQNEAQ (reference sequence). CDR3 loop: CASSFPPGTDPPSYEKLFF. Here the CDR3 DNA reads TGTGCCAGCAGCTTTCCCCCAGGGACGGATCCACCCAGCTATGAAAAACTGTTTTTT. Supplemented by reference TRBV7-9 and TRBJ1-4, the full variable domain reads DTGVSQNPRHKITKRGQNVTFRCDPISEHNRLYWYRQTLGQGPEFLTYFQNEAQLEKSRLLSDRFSAERPKGSFSTLEIQRTEQGDSAMYLCASSFPPGTDPPSYEKLFFGSGTQLSVL.

This chain connects TRBV7-9 to TRBJ2-5; D is uncertain. The germline V gene encodes CDR1 SEHNR and CDR2 FQNEAQ (reference sequence). V lost 10 bases, J lost 0 bases, and 6 bases lay in between. The CDR3 consists of 11 residues. CDR3 protein: CAIMDQETQYF. DNA for the CDR3: TGTGCCATCATGGACCAAGAGACCCAGTACTTC.

This CDR3 reads CAISESIRAAGNTIYF. The CDR3 bases are TGTGCCATCAGTGAGTCGATCAGGGCGGCCGGAAACACCATATATTTT. The V gene is TRBV10-3, the J gene TRBJ1-3, with D perhaps TRBD1 (5 bases). V dropped 0 bases and J dropped 4 bases, with 13 bases sitting between them. The V gene's germline CDR1 is ENHRY and CDR2 SYGVKD. CDR3 length: 16 residues.

The V gene is TRBV5-1, the J gene TRBJ2-1; 8 bases fit TRBD2. The length of the CDR3 is 13 residues. Per germline, CDR1 SGHRS and CDR2 YFSETQ. V was clipped by 9 bases and J by 5 bases; unmatched bases: 7. The CDR3 here is CAIGREGHNEQFF. The DNA for the CDR3 is TGCGCCATAGGACGGGAGGGCCACAATGAGCAGTTCTTC. Complete variable domain (other parts from reference TRBV5-1 and TRBJ2-1): KAGVTQTPRYLIKTRGQQVTLSCSPISGHRSVSWYQQTPGQGLQFLFEYFSETQRNKGNFPGRFSGRQFSNSRSEMNVSTLELGDSALYLCAIGREGHNEQFFGPGTRLTVL.

A few counts support this clonotype. This sequence joins TRBV11-2 and TRBJ2-7; TRBD2 aligns across 11 bases. V was clipped by 6 bases and J by 6 bases; unmatched bases: 10. In germline, CDR1 is SGHAT, CDR2 FQNNGV. The CDR3 is 15 amino acids. Here the CDR3 reads CASRPNSGRAVEQYF. As DNA, the CDR3 is TGTGCCAGCAGACCGAATAGCGGGAGGGCCGTCGAGCAGTACTTC.

This chain connects TRBV5-5 to TRBJ1-5; perhaps TRBD1 as D (5 bases). Trimming took 1 base from V and 1 from J, leaving 12 bases between them. Germline assignment: CDR1 SGHKS and CDR2 YYEKEE (reference sequence). CDR3 size: 16 residues. CDR3 sequence reads: CASSLYGAMSNQPQHF. The CDR3 DNA reads TGTGCCAGCAGCTTGTACGGGGCTATGAGCAATCAGCCCCAGCATTTT.

This chain's CDR3 is CASSLRTSGIDTQYF. DNA for the CDR3: TGTGCCAGCAGCCTCCGGACTAGCGGGATTGATACGCAGTATTTT. This chain joins TRBV11-2 and TRBJ2-3; TRBD2 matches at 12 bases. This CDR3 is built from 15 residues. Unmatched junction bases numbered 6, after V lost 5 bases and J lost 6 bases. Germline CDR1 SGHAT, CDR2 FQNNGV.

The genes are TRBV3-1 and TRBJ1-2; the D gene is possibly TRBD1 (5 bases). CDR1 is LGHDT and CDR2 is YNNKEL in the germline V gene (reference sequence). There are 12 residues in the CDR3. The V end lost 6 bases, the J end lost 2 bases, and 7 bases lay between the germline ends. DNA for the CDR3: TGTGCCAGCAGACAGGCCAACTATGGCTACACCTTC. Translated: CASRQANYGYTF.

This clonotype has a single count. The chain carries TRBV6-5 and TRBJ2-5; the match to TRBD2 covers 13 bases. Germline CDR1 is MNHEY and CDR2 is SVGAGI. V was clipped by 0 bases and J by 4 bases; unmatched bases: 5. The CDR3 is 17 amino acids. The CDR3 DNA sequence: TGTGCCAGCAGTTACTCGGGACTAGCGGGATATGGAGAGACCCAGTACTTC. This sequence encodes CASSYSGLAGYGETQYF.

The chain employs TRBV6-5 and TRBJ1-2, with D possibly matching TRBD1 (5 bases). The CDR3 loop spans 14 amino acids. With 0 bases removed from V and 8 bases from J, the gap between germline ends came to 13 bases. Germline CDR1 is MNHEY and CDR2 is SVGAGI. CDR3 region: CASSYSPEWDGYTF. The CDR3 DNA reads as TGTGCCAGCAGTTACTCGCCCGAGTGGGACGGCTACACCTTC.

This rearrangement joins TRBV12-3 or TRBV12-4 to TRBJ2-5; TRBD2 matches 7 bases. Germline trimming cut 6 bases from V and 9 bases from J; bases unmatched to any gene: 7. The CDR3 has 12 amino acids. CDR3 nucleotide sequence: TGTGCCAGCAGCAACGGACTAGTTGCCCAGTACTTC. This encodes CASSNGLVAQYF.

V is TRBV5-5 and J is TRBJ2-3; D may be TRBD2 (5 bases). CDR1 and CDR2 from the germline V gene are SGHKS and YYEKEE (reference sequence). V was trimmed by 4 bases and J by 5 bases, leaving 8 bases between them. There are 12 residues in the CDR3. The CDR3 bases are TGTGCCAGCAGCGTGACTATAGATACGCAGTATTTT. Protein: CASSVTIDTQYF.

This rearrangement joins TRBV29-1 to TRBJ1-4, with 7 bases lining up with TRBD1. Trimming at V came to 6 bases and at J to 7 bases, leaving 5 bases not matched to a gene. The CDR3 runs to 12 residues. Germline CDR1 reads SQVTM; CDR2 reads ANQGSEA. This CDR3 is CSVGTAPEKLFF. The CDR3 coding sequence is TGCAGCGTCGGGACAGCTCCTGAAAAACTGTTTTTT.

This clonotype was detected a few times. The chain is built from TRBV28 and TRBJ2-3, with D unclear. This CDR3 is built from 15 residues. Trimming removed 1 base from V and 1 base from J, with 9 bases in between. The V gene's germline CDR1 is MDHEN and CDR2 SYDVKM. CDR3 loop: CASSLFYGGTDTQYF. CDR3 DNA: TGTGCCAGCAGTTTATTTTATGGAGGCACAGATACGCAGTATTTT. Supplemented by reference TRBV28 and TRBJ2-3, the full variable domain reads DVKVTQSSRYLVKRTGEKVFLECVQDMDHENMFWYRQDPGLGLRLIYFSYDVKMKEKGDIPEGYSVSREKKERFSLILESASTNQTSMYLCASSLFYGGTDTQYFGPGTRLTVL.

This clonotype was counted between two and nine times. The V gene is TRBV5-1, the J gene TRBJ1-1, with D maybe TRBD1 (6 bases). The germline gives CDR1 SGHRS, CDR2 YFSETQ. V was pared by 4 bases and J by 2 bases, with 15 bases between. This CDR3 is built from 15 residues. CDR3 DNA: TGCGCCAGCAGCGTGGCCGGGACACCTAACACTGAAGCTTTCTTT. It is translated as CASSVAGTPNTEAFF. The variable domain in full, with the rest retrieved from reference TRBV5-1 and TRBJ1-1, is KAGVTQTPRYLIKTRGQQVTLSCSPISGHRSVSWYQQTPGQGLQFLFEYFSETQRNKGNFPGRFSGRQFSNSRSEMNVSTLELGDSALYLCASSVAGTPNTEAFFGQGTRLTVV.

A few counts support this clonotype. The chain combines TRBV6-1 with TRBJ2-2; 10 positions match TRBD2. Germline lookup yields CDR1 MNHNS and CDR2 SASEGT. The CDR3 has 19 amino acids. V trimming: 6 bases; J trimming: 1 base; junction bases outside the gene matches: 14. CDR3 loop: CASSQRAGGLVRNTGELFF. In nucleotides, the CDR3 is TGTGCCAGCAGCCAACGAGCGGGAGGGCTGGTTCGGAACACCGGGGAGCTGTTTTTT.